The clone carrying this TCR beta chain has a handful of counts. Its antigen is still unknown. This sample was included in a study of somatic mutations in cytotoxic T cells in rheumatoid arthritis. Study as a whole: Flow sorting at nearly 100% purity was applied to some V beta antibody-stained T-cell populations, which included V beta1+ cells sequenced for TCRB.

Here immunoSEQ multiplex PCR was the method, and the copy in TCRdb shows in-frame clones only, minus some. The profile covers 15,000 to 20,000 clones, with around 82% appearing a single time and about 17% taken by the ten largest. Germline CDR1 and CDR2: GTSNPN and SVGIG (reference sequence). The CDR3 runs to 14 residues. Losses at the gene ends were 2 bases for V and 0 bases for J; bases not matched to a gene: 3. Findings and limits, study-wide: For rheumatoid arthritis patients, CD8+ clonality increased with age, whereas it did not in healthy controls. Clonality of CD8+ T cells, which was compared between rheumatoid arthritis patients and age-matched healthy controls, did not differ significantly.

Researchers isolated CD4+ and CD8+ cells by positive magnetic bead selection and then checked their purity by flow cytometry. The specimen was CD8+ T cells sorted from blood. This chain joins TRBV30 and TRBJ1-1, with 7 bases that match TRBD1. The sequence derives from a woman between 50 and 59 years old with rheumatoid arthritis. Written as DNA, the CDR3 is TGTGCCTGGAGTAGAGACAGGGTGAACACTGAAGCTTTCTTT. It translates to CAWSRDRVNTEAFF. The entire variable domain, with the rest obtained from reference TRBV30 and TRBJ1-1, is as follows: SQTIHQWPATLVQPVGSPLSLECTVEGTSNPNLYWYRQAAGRGLQLLFYSVGIGQISSEVPQNLSASRPQDRQFILSSKKLLLSDSGFYLCAWSRDRVNTEAFFGQGTRLTVV.